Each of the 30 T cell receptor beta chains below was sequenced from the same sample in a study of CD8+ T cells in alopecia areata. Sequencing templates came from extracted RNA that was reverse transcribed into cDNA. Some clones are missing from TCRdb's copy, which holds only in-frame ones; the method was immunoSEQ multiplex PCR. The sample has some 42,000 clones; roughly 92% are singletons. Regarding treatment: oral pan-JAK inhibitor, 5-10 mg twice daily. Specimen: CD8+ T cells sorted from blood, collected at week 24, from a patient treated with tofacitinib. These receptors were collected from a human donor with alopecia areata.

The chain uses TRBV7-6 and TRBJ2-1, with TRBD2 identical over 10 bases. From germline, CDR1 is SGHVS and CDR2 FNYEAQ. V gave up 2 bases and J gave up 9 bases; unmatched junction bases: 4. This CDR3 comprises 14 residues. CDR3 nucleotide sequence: TGTGCCAGCAGCTTATCGGGACTAGCGAGTGAGCAGTTCTTC. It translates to CASSLSGLASEQFF.

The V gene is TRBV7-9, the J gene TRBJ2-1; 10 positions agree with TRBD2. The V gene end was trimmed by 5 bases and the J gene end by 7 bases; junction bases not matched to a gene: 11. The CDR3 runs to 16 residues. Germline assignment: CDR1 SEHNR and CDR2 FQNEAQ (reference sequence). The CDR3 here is CASSDQGSGGENEQFF. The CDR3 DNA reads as TGTGCCAGCAGCGATCAAGGCAGCGGGGGGGAAAATGAGCAGTTCTTC.

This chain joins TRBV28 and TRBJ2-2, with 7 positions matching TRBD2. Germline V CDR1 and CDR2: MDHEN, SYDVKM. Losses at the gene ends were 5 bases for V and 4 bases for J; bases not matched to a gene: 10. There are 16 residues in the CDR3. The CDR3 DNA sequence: TGTGCCAGCAGTCGACGAGGGAGGGCGTCCACCGGGGAGCTGTTTTTT. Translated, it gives CASSRRGRASTGELFF.

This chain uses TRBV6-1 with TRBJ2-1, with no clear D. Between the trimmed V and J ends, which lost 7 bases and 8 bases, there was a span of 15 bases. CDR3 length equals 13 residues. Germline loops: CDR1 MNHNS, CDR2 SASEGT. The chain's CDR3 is CASNPANKHEQFF. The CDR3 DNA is TGTGCCAGCAACCCGGCCAACAAACATGAGCAGTTCTTC.

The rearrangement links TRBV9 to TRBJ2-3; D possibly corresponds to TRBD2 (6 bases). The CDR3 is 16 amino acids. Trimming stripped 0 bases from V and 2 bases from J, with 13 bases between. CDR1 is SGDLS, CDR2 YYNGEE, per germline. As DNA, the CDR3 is TGTGCCAGCAGCGTAGAGCCGGGGGTTGCCACAGATACGCAGTATTTT. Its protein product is CASSVEPGVATDTQYF.

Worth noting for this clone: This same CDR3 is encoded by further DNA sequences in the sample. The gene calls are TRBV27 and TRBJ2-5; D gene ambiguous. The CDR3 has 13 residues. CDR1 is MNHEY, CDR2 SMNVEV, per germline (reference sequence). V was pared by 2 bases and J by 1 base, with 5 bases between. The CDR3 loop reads CASSLRAQETQYF. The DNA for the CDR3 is TGTGCCAGCAGTTTAAGGGCCCAAGAGACCCAGTACTTC.

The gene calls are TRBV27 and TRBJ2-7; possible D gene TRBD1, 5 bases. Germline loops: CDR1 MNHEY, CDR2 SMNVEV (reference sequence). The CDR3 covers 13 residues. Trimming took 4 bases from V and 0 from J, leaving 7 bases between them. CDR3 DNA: TGTGCCAGCAGTTACCAGGGCTCCTACGAGCAGTACTTC. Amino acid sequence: CASSYQGSYEQYF.

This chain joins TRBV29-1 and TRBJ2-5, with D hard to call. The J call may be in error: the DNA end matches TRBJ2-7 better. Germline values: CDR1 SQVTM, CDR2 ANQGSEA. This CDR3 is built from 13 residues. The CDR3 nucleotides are TGCAGCGTTGTTACGGATTTCTCCTACGAGCAGTACTTC. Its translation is CSVVTDFSYEQYF.

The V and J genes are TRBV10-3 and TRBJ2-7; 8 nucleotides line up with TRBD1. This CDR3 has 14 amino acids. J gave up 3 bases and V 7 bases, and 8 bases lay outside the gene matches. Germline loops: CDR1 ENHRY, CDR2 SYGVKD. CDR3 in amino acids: CAINNDRGGYEQYF. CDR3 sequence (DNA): TGTGCCATCAATAACGACAGGGGAGGCTACGAGCAGTACTTC.

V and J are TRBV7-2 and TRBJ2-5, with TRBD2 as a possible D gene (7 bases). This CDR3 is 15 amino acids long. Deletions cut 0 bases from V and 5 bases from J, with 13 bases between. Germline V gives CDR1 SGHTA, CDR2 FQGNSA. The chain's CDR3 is CASSLAGGLEETQYF. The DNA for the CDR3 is TGTGCCAGCAGCTTAGCGGGGGGGCTGGAGGAGACCCAGTACTTC.

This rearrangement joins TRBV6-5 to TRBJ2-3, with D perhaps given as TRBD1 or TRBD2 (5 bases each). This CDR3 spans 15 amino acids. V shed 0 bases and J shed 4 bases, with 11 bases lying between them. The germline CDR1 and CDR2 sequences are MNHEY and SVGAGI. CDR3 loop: CASSYSSLGADTQYF. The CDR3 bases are TGTGCCAGCAGTTACTCGAGCTTGGGGGCAGATACGCAGTATTTT.

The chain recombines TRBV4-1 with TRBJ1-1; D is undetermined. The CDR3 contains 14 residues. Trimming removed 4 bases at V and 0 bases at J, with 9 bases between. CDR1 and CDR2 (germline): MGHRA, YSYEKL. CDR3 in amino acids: CASSRQPMNTEAFF. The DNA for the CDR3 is TGCGCCAGCAGCCGGCAGCCCATGAACACTGAAGCTTTCTTT.

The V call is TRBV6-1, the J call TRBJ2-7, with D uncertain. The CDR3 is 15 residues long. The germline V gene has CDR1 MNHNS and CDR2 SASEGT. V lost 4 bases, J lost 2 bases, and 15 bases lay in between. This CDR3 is CASSGTAERPYEQYF. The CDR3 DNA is TGTGCCAGCAGTGGGACGGCGGAGAGACCCTACGAGCAGTACTTC.

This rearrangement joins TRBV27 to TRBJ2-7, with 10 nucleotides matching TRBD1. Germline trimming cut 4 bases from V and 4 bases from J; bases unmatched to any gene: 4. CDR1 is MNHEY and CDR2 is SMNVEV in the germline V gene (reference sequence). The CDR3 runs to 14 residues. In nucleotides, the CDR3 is TGTGCCAGCAGTTATGGGACAGGGGTATACGAGCAGTACTTC. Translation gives CASSYGTGVYEQYF.

The CDR3, as DNA: TGTGCCAGCAGTTCCATACAGGGGTTCTCCTACAATGAGCAGTTCTTC. Translation: CASSSIQGFSYNEQFF. The gene calls are TRBV28 and TRBJ2-1; 7 nucleotides agree with TRBD1. The J segment lost 0 bases and the V segment lost 4 bases, leaving 6 bases of the junction unmatched. Germline CDR1 is MDHEN and CDR2 is SYDVKM. The CDR3 loop spans 16 amino acids.

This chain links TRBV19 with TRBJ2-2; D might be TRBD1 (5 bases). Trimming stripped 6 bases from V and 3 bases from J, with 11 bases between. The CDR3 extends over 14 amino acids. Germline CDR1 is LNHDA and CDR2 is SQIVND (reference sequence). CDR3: CASRFDSYTGELFF. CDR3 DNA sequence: TGTGCCAGTAGGTTCGACAGTTACACCGGGGAGCTGTTTTTT.

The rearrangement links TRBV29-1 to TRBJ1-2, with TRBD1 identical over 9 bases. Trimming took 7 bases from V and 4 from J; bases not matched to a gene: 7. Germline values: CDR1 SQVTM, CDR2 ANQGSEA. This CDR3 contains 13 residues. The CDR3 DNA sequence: TGCAGCGCTCCGGGACAGGGAGGCTATGGCTACACCTTC. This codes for CSAPGQGGYGYTF.

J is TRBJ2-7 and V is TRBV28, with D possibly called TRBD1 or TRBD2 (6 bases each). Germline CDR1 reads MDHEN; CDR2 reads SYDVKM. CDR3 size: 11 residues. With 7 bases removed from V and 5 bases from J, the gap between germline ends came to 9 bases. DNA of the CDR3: TGTGCCAGCATAAGGGGGGACGAGCAGTACTTC. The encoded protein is CASIRGDEQYF.

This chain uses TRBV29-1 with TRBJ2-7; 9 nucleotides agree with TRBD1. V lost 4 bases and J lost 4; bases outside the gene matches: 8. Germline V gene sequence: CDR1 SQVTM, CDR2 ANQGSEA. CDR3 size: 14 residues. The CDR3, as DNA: TGCAGCGTTGTTGGCACAGGGGGCTTTTACGAGCAGTACTTC. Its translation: CSVVGTGGFYEQYF.

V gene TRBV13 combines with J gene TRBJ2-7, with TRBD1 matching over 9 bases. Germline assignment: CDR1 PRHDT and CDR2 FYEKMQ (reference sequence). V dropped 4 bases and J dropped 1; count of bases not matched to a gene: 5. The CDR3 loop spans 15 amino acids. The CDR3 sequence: CASSSSGQGSYEQYF. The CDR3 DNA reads TGTGCCAGCAGCTCCTCGGGACAGGGTTCCTACGAGCAGTACTTC.

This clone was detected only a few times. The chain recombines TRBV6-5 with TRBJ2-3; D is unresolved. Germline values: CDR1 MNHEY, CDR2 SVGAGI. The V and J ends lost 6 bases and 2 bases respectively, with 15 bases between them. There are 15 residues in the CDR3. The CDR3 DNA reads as TGTGCCAGCAGCCCCGTGTTCGGGCCCACAGATACGCAGTATTTT. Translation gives CASSPVFGPTDTQYF.

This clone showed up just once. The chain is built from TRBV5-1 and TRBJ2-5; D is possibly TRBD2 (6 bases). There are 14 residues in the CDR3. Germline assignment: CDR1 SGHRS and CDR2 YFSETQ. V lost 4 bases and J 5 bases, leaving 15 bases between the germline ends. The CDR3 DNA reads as TGCGCCAGCAGCGCGGGGAGAGGGCGGGAGACCCAGTACTTC. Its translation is CASSAGRGRETQYF. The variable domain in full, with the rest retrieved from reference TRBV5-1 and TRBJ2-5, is KAGVTQTPRYLIKTRGQQVTLSCSPISGHRSVSWYQQTPGQGLQFLFEYFSETQRNKGNFPGRFSGRQFSNSRSEMNVSTLELGDSALYLCASSAGRGRETQYFGPGTRLLVL.

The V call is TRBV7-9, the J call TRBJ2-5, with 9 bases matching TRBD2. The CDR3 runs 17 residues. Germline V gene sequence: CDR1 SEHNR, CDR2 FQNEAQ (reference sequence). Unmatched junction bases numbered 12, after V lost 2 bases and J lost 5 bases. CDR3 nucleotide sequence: TGTGCCAGCAGCTTAAGTGAGGCGGGGGGGCCGTGGGAGACCCAGTACTTC. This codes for CASSLSEAGGPWETQYF.

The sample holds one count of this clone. The CDR3 DNA reads as TGTGCCAGCAGCTTAAACAGGGACAGCAATGAGCAGTTCTTC. Translation gives CASSLNRDSNEQFF. The chain links TRBV7-6 to TRBJ2-1; 7 positions agree with TRBD1. V shed 2 bases and J 6 bases; nucleotides not matched to a gene: 4. In germline, CDR1 is SGHVS, CDR2 FNYEAQ. The CDR3 is 14 residues long.

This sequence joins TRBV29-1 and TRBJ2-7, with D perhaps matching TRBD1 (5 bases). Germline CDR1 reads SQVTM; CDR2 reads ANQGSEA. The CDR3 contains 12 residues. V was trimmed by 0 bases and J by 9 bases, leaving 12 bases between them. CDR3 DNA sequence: TGCAGCGTTGAAGAGTCAGGGAACGTGCAGTACTTC. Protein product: CSVEESGNVQYF.

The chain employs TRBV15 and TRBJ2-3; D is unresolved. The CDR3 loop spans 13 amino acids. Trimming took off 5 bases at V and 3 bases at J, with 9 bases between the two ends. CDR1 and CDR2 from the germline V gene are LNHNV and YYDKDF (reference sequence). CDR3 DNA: TGTGCCACCAGCCTTATAAGGACAGATACGCAGTATTTT. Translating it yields CATSLIRTDTQYF.

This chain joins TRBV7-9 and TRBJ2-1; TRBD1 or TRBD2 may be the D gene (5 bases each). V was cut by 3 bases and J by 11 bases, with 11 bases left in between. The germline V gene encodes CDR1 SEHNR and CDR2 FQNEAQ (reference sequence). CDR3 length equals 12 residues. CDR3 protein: CASSFGGSQQFF. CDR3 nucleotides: TGTGCCAGCAGCTTTGGGGGAAGTCAGCAGTTCTTC.

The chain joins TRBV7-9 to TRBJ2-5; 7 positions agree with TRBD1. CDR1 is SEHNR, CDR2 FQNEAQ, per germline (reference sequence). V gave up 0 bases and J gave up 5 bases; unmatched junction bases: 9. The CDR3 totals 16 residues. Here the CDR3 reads CASSLAGRDSWETQYF. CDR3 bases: TGTGCCAGCAGCTTAGCGGGCAGGGACAGCTGGGAGACCCAGTACTTC.

CDR3 loop: CASSTPGQGIYEQYF. The CDR3 coding sequence is TGTGCCAGCAGTACTCCGGGACAGGGGATCTACGAGCAGTACTTC. The chain joins TRBV5-4 to TRBJ2-7, with 10 nucleotides matching TRBD1. The junction had 8 bases not matched to a gene; V was cut back by 5 bases and J by 3 bases. The CDR3 totals 15 residues. The germline gives CDR1 SGHNT, CDR2 YYREEE (reference sequence). Combining the CDR3 with reference TRBV5-4 and TRBJ2-7 gives the whole variable domain ETGVTQSPTHLIKTRGQQVTLRCSSQSGHNTVSWYQQALGQGPQFIFQYYREEENGRGNFPPRFSGLQFPNYSSELNVNALELDDSALYLCASSTPGQGIYEQYFGPGTRLTVT.

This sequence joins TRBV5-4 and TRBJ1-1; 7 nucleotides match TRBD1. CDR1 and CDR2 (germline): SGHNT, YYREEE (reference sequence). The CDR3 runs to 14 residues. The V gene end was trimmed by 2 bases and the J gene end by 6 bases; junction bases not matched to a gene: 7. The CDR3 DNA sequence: TGTGCCAGCAGCTTAGGACAGGAGGGGGCTGAAGCTTTCTTT. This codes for CASSLGQEGAEAFF.